This record covers a single T cell receptor beta chain. Its antigen remains unidentified. This entry comes from a study of cytomegalovirus exposure and HLA in healthy donors. Study information: T cells numbering approximately 170 million yielded around 120 million unique TCR beta sequences in an earlier analysis. Unique TCRs numbering around 85 million, obtained from HLA-typed donors, made up an early data release. Study results and limitations: Excluded: some indistinguishable V segments such as TRBV6-2 and TRBV6-3. According to an earlier analysis, most TCR beta V segments yielded productive rearrangements about 87% or about 30% of the time.

PCR amplification relied on 60 Vbeta primers (plus 13 Jbeta primers). The table came from immunoSEQ multiplex PCR; TCRdb's copy has only in-frame clones and leaves some out. The sample has around 95,000 clones, approximately 79% seen once. The CDR3 totals 17 residues. V usage is TRBV21-1 and J usage is TRBJ1-1; TRBD1 was called by the table and not checked on the DNA. TRBV21-1 is marked as a pseudogene. This sequence originates from a male donor in good health and CMV-seronegative. Sequencing was carried out using PBMCs. The CDR3, as DNA: TGTGCCAGCAGCAAAGGATCAGGGCCCGCTGCTAACACTGAAGCTTTCTTT. It translates to CASSKGSGPAANTEAFF.